This TCR beta chain originates from a study of cytomegalovirus exposure and HLA in healthy donors (dated by TCRdb to about 2017). General notes on the study: An earlier analysis of approximately 550 of the donors reported about 250 Gb of sequence data and 117 million unique TCR beta sequences from approximately 180 million T cells. Typing coverage differed by locus: A, B, C, DRB1 and DQB1 were typed in about 629-640 donors, DQA1 in around 500, DPA1 in approximately 610, and DPB1 in approximately 450. About 280 gigabases of sequencing data and roughly 80 million unique TCR sequences made up an early release that covered over 550 HLA-typed donors. Every repertoire in the discovery cohort had been generated on one and the same sequencing platform. In an earlier analysis of over 550 of the donors, high-throughput TCR beta sequencing was used to judge whether each TCR beta V gene segment behaved as functional or pseudogenic. Class I and class II HLA loci were covered by the typing at four-digit resolution. The study used immunosequencing to profile the T cell repertoires of several hundred subjects and linked those repertoires to cytomegalovirus serostatus. Donor age, sex, ethnicity and CMV serostatus were compiled together with the repertoire data. In a later analysis, previously published TCR beta repertoires from more than 500 donors were re-analyzed and high-resolution HLA genotyping was added so that TCR occurrence patterns could be studied. The aim of the study was to test whether cataloging public T cell receptors could identify signatures of past pathogen exposure. Among roughly 370 genotyped donors of the cohort, an average of 235,054 unique TCR beta nucleotide sequences were sequenced per donor, approximately 20% of them non-productive. Along with the 666-subject first cohort, a separate validation cohort of 120 different subjects was used. In the later analysis, no new phenotypic data were used to find candidate immune exposures; instead, reliance was placed on TCR beta sequences and their occurrence across donors. Among the roughly 370 genotyped donors, approximately 82% belonged to the genetic ancestry cluster associated with self-reported Caucasian donors. A later genetic analysis used genome-wide SNP genotypes for about 60% of the roughly 670 donors, treating that subset as a discovery cohort. Roughly five DR-DQ haplotypes were handled as single units for association and clustering, since linkage in the cohort was strong. High-throughput TCR immunosequencing, statistical association of individual TCRs with disease status, and machine learning were combined to predict cytomegalovirus infection status.

Overall study outcomes, separate from this receptor: A further reported finding was that TCR beta sequences accurately predicted the HLA-A and HLA-B alleles for most subjects in the first cohort. A total of about 150 TCR beta chains were listed by the study as associated with cytomegalovirus. Three of the identified cytomegalovirus-associated TCR beta chains were confirmed in vitro to be specific for cytomegalovirus antigens. A later analysis reported that several top co-occurrence clusters appeared linked to parvovirus B19, influenza, CMV and Epstein-Barr virus. The only immune exposure information available for the cohort was CMV serostatus. When HLA alleles, especially DR and DQ, strongly co-occurred, attributing TCR associations to individual alleles was difficult. The earlier analysis of some 540 of the donors excluded 15 to 20 rarely observed V segments, including chromosome 9 orphons, because counts were too low. The classifier was reported to diagnose cytomegalovirus status with high specificity and sensitivity in both the original cohort and the validation cohort. The presence/absence analyses assumed that sequencing depth was roughly uniform across donors, and that assumption may not be true. Some IMGT-functional V segments, including TRBV6-2 and TRBV6-3, could not be told apart with the 87-base-pair reads, so those segments were excluded. According to a later genetic analysis, donors in an Asian-associated ancestry cluster had fewer N-insertions in productive TCRs than the approximately 630-donor mean. The cohort was sequenced for TCR beta chains only, and without alpha or paired-chain data the features that could be detected were limited. Because some donors lacked HLA typing at each locus, the association tests relied only on the typed subset. Across donors, most TCR sequences were observed very rarely, whereas some public TCRs were present in many individuals. In an earlier analysis of 587 of the donors, most TCR beta V segments appeared in productive rearrangements about 90% or about 30% of the time, broadly matching IMGT annotations. A cluster of highly shared sequence variants was judged likely to represent a technical artifact of the sequencing pipeline. Specific HLA alleles were associated with about 17,000 TCR beta sequences at a false discovery rate of 0.05 in a later analysis. In a later analysis, HLA-associated TCR beta chains showed more clonal expansion and lower generation probabilities than non-associated chains that were equally common. In a later analysis, TCR association rates were found to vary across HLA loci, with the most associated TCRs seen for DRB1 alleles and the fewest for HLA-C alleles. Correlated functional status among segregating V segments might reflect linkage disequilibrium, but an unknown experimental factor could not be ruled out. It was suggested by the authors that the approach could potentially be generalized to other disease states and immunological phenotypes. In a later genetic analysis, a missense DCLRE1C variant was associated with V-gene and J-gene trimming of TCR beta chains, and the association was replicated in an independent cohort. A later analysis found that most CMV-associated TCR beta chains appeared HLA-restricted, with HLA associations seemingly driven largely by CMV exposure.

The cohort consisted of more than 650 healthy bone marrow donors. At the time of sampling, every cohort member was nominally healthy, though immune exposures that went unrecorded were likely present. The donor was CMV seronegative and belonged to the group of under 400 seronegative cohort members. A peripheral blood sample was collected from each donor, and TCR beta sequencing was performed on peripheral blood mononuclear cells. Genomic DNA was extracted from the blood cell samples with the Qiagen DNeasy Blood Extraction Kit. Trimming takes 6 bases from V and 9 bases from J, and the germline ends sit 18 bases apart. From a lookup of the germline V gene (reference sequence), CDR1 and CDR2 are MNHNY and SVGAGI. The CDR3 measures 15 amino acids from cysteine to phenylalanine. Only the CDR3 region is kept as DNA, spanning 45 bases read in frame from base 1. Receptors were amplified or captured by the immunoSEQ multiplex PCR assay. A mixture of 60 forward primers for TCR Vbeta segments and 13 reverse primers for TCR Jbeta segments was used in the multiplex PCR. The CDR3 region of rearranged TCR beta genes was amplified from genomic DNA by a multiplex PCR assay. On the Illumina HiSeq System, the amplified TCR beta libraries were sequenced as 87-base-pair reads. Per the source publication's procedure: Across the 670 or so repertoires, a later analysis counted some 80 million unique TCR beta chains, roughly 11 million of which were shared by at least two donors. Raw reads were error-corrected and collapsed into unique sequences by a nearest-neighbor algorithm in which closely related sequences were merged to remove PCR and sequencing errors. V, D and J gene segments were assigned by aligning CDR3 sequences to IMGT reference sequences. For a sequence to be retained, a match of at least six nucleotides was required to both a V gene segment and a J gene segment. A rearrangement counted as productive if the CDR3 had no stop codons and remained in frame with V and J, and every other rearrangement counted as non-productive. CDR3 was defined according to IMGT convention as the region running from the second conserved V-encoded cysteine to the conserved J-encoded phenylalanine. Sequences without an unambiguous match to a single V gene segment were excluded from the earlier analysis of a few hundred of the donors. An earlier analysis of 550 to 650 of the donors classified V segments as functional when productive rearrangements were above 56.7% and as segregating when the standard deviation between donors was above 5%. To diagnose cytomegalovirus status from the catalog of TCR beta chain sequences, a statistical classification framework was built. In a later analysis, V and J genes were assigned by comparing TCR nucleotide sequences against IMGT/GENE-DB human TR gene sequences. In a later analysis, CDR3 sequences and most-parsimonious VDJ recombination scenarios were assigned using the TCRdist pipeline. In a later analysis, every TCR beta chain was defined by the combination of its CDR3 amino acid sequence and its V-gene family, and reads without a unique V-gene family were dropped. To address suspected cross-contamination and a sequencing artifact, a later analysis removed 592 highly shared, low-generation-probability nucleotide sequences. For each public chain, a later analysis derived a clonal expansion index from normalized ranks of inferred template counts within each repertoire. A later analysis computed generation probabilities with a VDJ recombination model fitted to out-of-frame rearrangements, and checked the results against IGoR. Hypergeometric tests were used in a later analysis to score TCR-TCR, TCR-HLA and TCR-CMV co-occurrence, with a repertoire-size bias correction applied to the TCR pairs. In a later analysis, false discovery rates were estimated by permuting HLA or CMV assignments 20 times. In a later analysis, co-occurring TCRs were grouped using DBSCAN, and TCRdist sequence similarity was added for clustering within HLA-allele-positive subsets. Repertoires with fewer than 30,000 or more than 120,000 public chains were left out of co-occurrence clustering, as were about five repertoires with anomalous nucleotide sharing. The table was pulled from immuneACCESS by TCRdb, which kept in-frame rearrangements only. Such tables lose some clones; where checked, under half of the loss comes from unresolved V genes, and the rest has no known cause. Clone size and V and J calls were adopted from that table, with D and trimming inferred from the DNA. The sample table lists approximately 130,000 clones, approximately 80% of them with a count of one. The ten largest clones represent roughly 2% of the sample.

In the case of this clone: Its cognate antigen has yet to be identified. Within one base of it there is no much larger clone, and no base qualities were kept.

The sequenced sample consisted of PBMCs. The TCR originated in a man between 18 and 35 years old in good health and CMV-seronegative. The receptor chain draws on TRBV6-6 and TRBJ1-6, with no reliable assignment of the D segment. The CDR3 corresponds to CASSHEGIKGSPLHF. The nucleotide sequence is given as TGTGCCAGCAGCCACGAGGGAATTAAGGGTTCACCCCTCCACTTT.